The 20 T cell receptor beta chains given below trace back to one sample, sequenced in a study of STAT3 mutations in large granular lymphocyte leukemia. General study findings and limits: In T-cell large granular lymphocyte leukemia, about half of patients showed multiple immunodominant subclonotypes.

Clones were sequenced by immunoSEQ multiplex PCR, and TCRdb holds only the in-frame ones, with some missing. The repertoire holds under 20,000 clones, with about nine tenths as singletons. For these receptors, no antigen is known. The sample consisted of peripheral blood mononuclear cells. These receptors were collected from a man aged 55 to 70 with T-cell large granular lymphocyte leukemia. Some clones in this sample may be carry-over from other donors' samples.

This clone has just a few counts. This chain uses TRBV18 with TRBJ2-1, with 10 nucleotides matching TRBD2. CDR3 size: 18 residues. Germline V CDR1 and CDR2: KGHSH, LQKENI. J was trimmed by 8 bases and V by 1 base; bases with no gene match: 14. The CDR3 DNA sequence: TGTGCCAGCTCACCACGGGCTCTAGCGGGAGCCGGCTTAGATGAGCAGTTCTTC. Protein: CASSPRALAGAGLDEQFF.

This clone was detected once. The chain combines TRBV7-9 with TRBJ2-3; TRBD2 might be the D (5 bases). CDR1 is SEHNR and CDR2 is FQNEAQ in the germline V gene (reference sequence). The CDR3 spans 16 residues. V lost 5 bases, J lost 0 bases, and 15 bases lay in between. The CDR3 DNA reads as TGTGCCAGCAGCGAGATCGTGACGGGGAGCACAGATACGCAGTATTTT. Encoded protein: CASSEIVTGSTDTQYF. The complete variable domain, with remaining parts taken from reference TRBV7-9 and TRBJ2-3, reads DTGVSQNPRHKITKRGQNVTFRCDPISEHNRLYWYRQTLGQGPEFLTYFQNEAQLEKSRLLSDRFSAERPKGSFSTLEIQRTEQGDSAMYLCASSEIVTGSTDTQYFGPGTRLTVL.

The chain has TRBV6-5 and TRBJ2-7; 8 nucleotides line up with TRBD1. After removal of 6 bases from V and 2 bases from J, the junction contained 9 bases not matched to a gene. Germline CDR1 and CDR2: MNHEY and SVGAGI. The CDR3 totals 15 residues. The CDR3 is CASRTPTGAAYEQYF. CDR3 DNA sequence: TGTGCCAGCAGAACTCCGACAGGGGCGGCCTACGAGCAGTACTTC.

The chain carries TRBV6-1 and TRBJ2-5; tentative D call: TRBD1 (6 bases). The CDR3 is 14 residues long. The ends were cut back, 9 bases at V and 7 bases at J, with 21 bases in the middle. Germline V lookup: CDR1 MNHNS, CDR2 SASEGT. CDR3 DNA sequence: TGTGCCAGTAGCAACAGAAATACAGGGTTGACCCAGTACTTC. It yields the protein CASSNRNTGLTQYF.

This chain joins TRBV10-3 and TRBJ2-2; D is uncertain. The length of the CDR3 is 16 residues. The ends were cut back, 4 bases at V and 1 base at J, with 13 bases in the middle. Per the germline V gene, CDR1 is ENHRY and CDR2 is SYGVKD. Written as DNA, the CDR3 is TGTGCCATCAGTGGTTTGTGGCAGATGAACACCGGGGAGCTGTTTTTT. It yields the protein CAISGLWQMNTGELFF.

This sequence joins TRBV5-8 and TRBJ1-5; D possibly corresponds to TRBD1 (5 bases). CDR1 and CDR2 (germline): SGHTS, YDEGEE. This CDR3 is built from 15 residues. Between the trimmed V and J ends, which lost 4 bases and 1 base, there was a span of 12 bases. The chain's CDR3 is CASSGGTLSNQPQHF. The DNA of the CDR3 is TGTGCCAGCAGCGGCGGGACCCTGAGCAATCAGCCCCAGCATTTT.

The rearrangement joins TRBV18 to TRBJ2-2; D not resolved. The CDR3 runs to 16 residues. Between the trimmed V and J ends, which lost 3 bases and 3 bases, there was a span of 14 bases. Germline-derived CDR1 and CDR2 are KGHSH and LQKENI. The CDR3 here is CASSPRAGSDTGELFF. CDR3 nucleotide sequence: TGTGCCAGCTCACCCCGGGCCGGAAGCGACACCGGGGAGCTGTTTTTT.

The CDR3 spells CASKPTVPNTEAFF. The CDR3 DNA sequence: TGTGCCAGCAAGCCTACGGTCCCGAACACTGAAGCTTTCTTT. This chain connects TRBV6-5 to TRBJ1-1; D call uncertain. The germline V gene encodes CDR1 MNHEY and CDR2 SVGAGI. CDR3 length: 14 amino acids. Trimming took off 7 bases at V and 1 base at J, with 13 bases between the two ends.

This rearrangement joins TRBV4-2 to TRBJ1-2; maybe TRBD1 (5 bases). This CDR3 has 15 residues. The V end was cut by 0 bases, the J end by 3 bases, with 11 bases between. Germline lookup yields CDR1 LGHNA and CDR2 YNFKEQ. CDR3 protein: CASSQDWGDYYGYTF. The CDR3 DNA reads as TGTGCCAGCAGCCAAGATTGGGGGGACTACTATGGCTACACCTTC.

In this sample, this clone turned up once. This rearrangement joins TRBV4-3 to TRBJ1-2; no firm D call. Germline V lookup: CDR1 LGHNA, CDR2 YSLEER. V lost 0 bases and J lost 4, with 12 bases in between. The CDR3 covers 15 residues. The CDR3 DNA sequence: TGCGCCAGCAGCCAAGATGGGCGCAGTAGCTATGGCTACACCTTC. Residues: CASSQDGRSSYGYTF.

This chain joins TRBV13 and TRBJ2-5; TRBD2 matches 8 bases. The V gene end was trimmed by 6 bases and the J gene end by 5 bases; junction bases not matched to a gene: 5. Germline loops: CDR1 PRHDT, CDR2 FYEKMQ (reference sequence). This CDR3 comprises 13 residues. The CDR3 sequence is CASRAGEGETQYF. The CDR3 DNA reads TGTGCCAGCAGAGCGGGAGAAGGTGAGACCCAGTACTTC.

The chain is built from TRBV7-9 and TRBJ2-4; no clear D gene. CDR3 length: 14 amino acids. With 5 bases removed from V and 2 bases from J, the gap between germline ends came to 10 bases. Germline CDR1 SEHNR, CDR2 FQNEAQ (reference sequence). The CDR3, as DNA: TGTGCCAGCAGCCCTGAGCAGCCCAAAAACATTCAGTACTTC. Encoded protein: CASSPEQPKNIQYF.

V is TRBV6-6 and J is TRBJ1-6; D call uncertain. CDR1 and CDR2 from the germline V gene are MNHNY and SVGAGI (reference sequence). The CDR3 sequence is 15 residues long. V was clipped by 7 bases and J by 7 bases, with 17 bases between them. CDR3 coding DNA: TGTGCCAGCAACCTCGGAGGGTCGAGGAATTCACCCCTCCACTTT. Residues: CASNLGGSRNSPLHF.

This clone occurred a few times. The V call is TRBV20-1, the J call TRBJ2-3; maybe TRBD1 (6 bases). V shed 5 bases and J shed 6 bases, with 9 bases lying between them. Germline V CDR1 and CDR2: DFQATT, SNEGSKA (reference sequence). The CDR3 loop spans 11 amino acids. The CDR3 region has the DNA TGCAGTGCTGCCCAGGGGGATACGCAGTATTTT. Translating gives CSAAQGDTQYF.

The CDR3 region is CASSLVFGTGASPDTQYF. The CDR3 DNA is TGTGCCAGCAGCTTGGTTTTCGGGACAGGGGCGTCACCAGATACGCAGTATTTT. The chain joins TRBV5-8 to TRBJ2-3; TRBD1 matches 10 bases. The CDR3 has 18 amino acids. Germline-derived CDR1 and CDR2 are SGHTS and YDEGEE. Unmatched junction bases numbered 11, after V lost 0 bases and J lost 4 bases. The full variable domain, in which reference TRBV5-8 and TRBJ2-3 provide the parts outside the CDR3, is EAGVTQSPTHLIKTRGQQATLRCSPISGHTSVYWYQQALGLGLQFLLWYDEGEERNRGNFPPRFSGRQFPNYSSELNVNALELEDSALYLCASSLVFGTGASPDTQYFGPGTRLTVL.

The CDR3 is CASSADRPQGEQYF. CDR3 nucleotides: TGCGCCAGCAGCGCCGACAGGCCCCAGGGCGAGCAGTACTTC. The chain combines TRBV5-1 with TRBJ2-7, with a weak D call TRBD1 (6 bases). The CDR3 spans 14 residues. Germline CDR1 reads SGHRS; CDR2 reads YFSETQ. The germline V and J ends were trimmed by 4 bases and 6 bases, with 17 bases remaining between them.

The chain has TRBV6-5 and TRBJ2-2; D uncertain. Germline CDR1 MNHEY, CDR2 SVGAGI. Trimming left V 7 bases short and J 1 base short, with 10 bases between. This CDR3 is built from 14 residues. The CDR3 spells CASKRGGNTGELFF. Written as DNA, the CDR3 is TGTGCCAGCAAACGCGGTGGGAACACCGGGGAGCTGTTTTTT.

J is TRBJ2-3 and V is TRBV18; 7 nucleotides line up with TRBD1. V gave up 4 bases and J gave up 5 bases; unmatched junction bases: 9. The CDR3 sequence is 15 residues long. Germline V CDR1 and CDR2: KGHSH, LQKENI. The chain's CDR3 is CASSRNRGQLDTQYF. For the CDR3, the DNA is TGTGCCAGCTCACGTAACAGGGGACAGTTAGATACGCAGTATTTT.

V is TRBV7-2 and J is TRBJ2-2; perhaps TRBD1 as D (5 bases). Trimming took 3 bases from V and 3 from J, leaving 8 bases between them. CDR3 size: 14 residues. Germline loops: CDR1 SGHTA, CDR2 FQGNSA. CDR3 DNA: TGTGCCAGCAGCTTCGACAGATACACCGGGGAGCTGTTTTTT. As protein: CASSFDRYTGELFF.

V is TRBV19 and J is TRBJ2-7, with a possible D match to TRBD2 (5 bases). Trimming shortened V by 7 bases and J by 0 bases, and 16 bases separated the two germline ends. The CDR3 is 15 amino acids. Germline-derived CDR1 and CDR2 are LNHDA and SQIVND (reference sequence). For the CDR3, the DNA is TGTGCCAGTAACGACGGCGGGCTTAGCTCCTACGAGCAGTACTTC. Translated: CASNDGGLSSYEQYF.